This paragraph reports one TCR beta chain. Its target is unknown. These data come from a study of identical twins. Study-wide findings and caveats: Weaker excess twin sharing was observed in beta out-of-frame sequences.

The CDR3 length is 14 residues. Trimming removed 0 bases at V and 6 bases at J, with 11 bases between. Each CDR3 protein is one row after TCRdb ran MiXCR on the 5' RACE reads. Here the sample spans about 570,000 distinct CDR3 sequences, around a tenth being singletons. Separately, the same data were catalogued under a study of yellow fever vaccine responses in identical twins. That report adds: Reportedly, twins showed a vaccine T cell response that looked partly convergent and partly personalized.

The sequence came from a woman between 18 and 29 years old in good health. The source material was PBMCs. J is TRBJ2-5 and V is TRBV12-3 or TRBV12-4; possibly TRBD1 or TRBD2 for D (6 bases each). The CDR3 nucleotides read TGTGCCAGCAGTTTAGCCGGGGGCGAGAAGACCCAGTACTTC. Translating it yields CASSLAGGEKTQYF.